This TCR beta chain derives from a study of regulatory dendritic cells for organ transplantation. Study-level findings and limits: Memory CD8+ T cells were the most oligoclonal; naive cells were highly diverse. The most alloreactive TCR clonotypes were found in resting memory CD8+ cells.

This CDR3 has 15 residues. The V gene's germline CDR1 is LGHNT and CDR2 FRNRAP. The V segment lost 5 bases and the J segment 6 bases; nucleotides outside the gene matches: 10. Sequenced by immunoSEQ multiplex PCR; TCRdb stores in-frame clones only, minus some. There are 25,000 to 30,000 clones in the sample; roughly 84% occur only once, and roughly 0.4% lies in the top ten. This clone was counted between two and nine times. The antigen is undetermined. This chain joins TRBV12-5 and TRBJ1-5, with TRBD1 identical over 7 bases. This receptor was obtained from a human donor in good health. Material: naive CD8+ T cells from blood. Subset indicated: CD45RA+ naive T cells. CDR3 region: CASGTRDSMSQPQHF. The CDR3 DNA reads TGTGCTAGTGGTACGAGGGACAGTATGAGTCAGCCCCAGCATTTT.